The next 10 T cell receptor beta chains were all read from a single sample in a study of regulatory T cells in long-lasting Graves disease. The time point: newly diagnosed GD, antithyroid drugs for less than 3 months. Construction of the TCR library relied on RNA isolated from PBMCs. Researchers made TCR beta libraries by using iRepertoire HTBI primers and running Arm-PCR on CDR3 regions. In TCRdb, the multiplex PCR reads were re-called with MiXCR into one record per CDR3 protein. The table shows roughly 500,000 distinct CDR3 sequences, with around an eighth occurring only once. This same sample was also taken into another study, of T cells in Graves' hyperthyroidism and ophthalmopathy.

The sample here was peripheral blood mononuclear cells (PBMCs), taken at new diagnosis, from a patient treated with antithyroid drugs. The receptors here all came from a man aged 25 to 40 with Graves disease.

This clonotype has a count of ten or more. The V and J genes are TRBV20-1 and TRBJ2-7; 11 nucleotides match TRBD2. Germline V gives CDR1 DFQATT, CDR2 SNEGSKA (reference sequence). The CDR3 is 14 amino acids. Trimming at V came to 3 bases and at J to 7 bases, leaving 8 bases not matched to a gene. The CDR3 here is CSASSGLAAGEQYF. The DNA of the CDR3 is TGCAGTGCTAGCTCGGGACTAGCGGCTGGGGAGCAGTACTTC.

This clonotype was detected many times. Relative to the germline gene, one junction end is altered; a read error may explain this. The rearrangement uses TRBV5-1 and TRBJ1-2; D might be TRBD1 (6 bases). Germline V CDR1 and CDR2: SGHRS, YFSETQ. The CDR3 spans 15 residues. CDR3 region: CASSLTGTANYGYTF. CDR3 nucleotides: TGTGCCAGCAGCTTGACAGGAACGGCTAACTATGGCTACACCTTC.

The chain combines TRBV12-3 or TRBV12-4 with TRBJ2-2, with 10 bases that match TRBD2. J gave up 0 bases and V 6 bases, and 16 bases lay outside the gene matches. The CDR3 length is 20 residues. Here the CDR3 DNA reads TGTGCCAGCAGGGCAAAAATAGGACTAGCGGAAAATCCGAACACCGGGGAGCTGTTTTTT. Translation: CASRAKIGLAENPNTGELFF.

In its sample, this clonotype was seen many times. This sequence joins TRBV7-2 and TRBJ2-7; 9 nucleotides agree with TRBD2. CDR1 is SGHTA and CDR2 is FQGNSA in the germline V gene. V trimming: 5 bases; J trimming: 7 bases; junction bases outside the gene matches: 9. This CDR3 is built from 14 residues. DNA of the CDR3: TGTGCCAGCAGCCCGTCAGTGCTAGCGGGGGAGCAGTACTTC. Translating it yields CASSPSVLAGEQYF.

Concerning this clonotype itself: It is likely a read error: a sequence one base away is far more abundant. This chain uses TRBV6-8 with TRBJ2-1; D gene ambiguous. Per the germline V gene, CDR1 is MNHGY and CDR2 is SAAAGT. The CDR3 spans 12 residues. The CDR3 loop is CASSYGWAEQLF. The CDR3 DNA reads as TGTGCCAGCAGTTACGGGTGGGCTGAGCAGCTCTTC.

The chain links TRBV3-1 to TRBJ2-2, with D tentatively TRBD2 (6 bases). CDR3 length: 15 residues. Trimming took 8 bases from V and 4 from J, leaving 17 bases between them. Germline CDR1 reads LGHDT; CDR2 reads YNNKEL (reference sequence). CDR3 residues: CASRPSAGSTGELFF. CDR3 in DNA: TGTGCCAGCCGCCCTTCTGCGGGAAGCACCGGGGAGCTGTTTTTT.

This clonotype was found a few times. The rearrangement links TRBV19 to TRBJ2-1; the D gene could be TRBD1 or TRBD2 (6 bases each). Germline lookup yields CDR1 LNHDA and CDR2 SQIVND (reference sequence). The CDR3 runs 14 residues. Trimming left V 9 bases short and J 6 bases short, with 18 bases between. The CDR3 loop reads CASNGGWTANEQFF. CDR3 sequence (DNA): TGTGCCAGCAACGGGGGTTGGACAGCCAATGAGCAGTTCTTC.

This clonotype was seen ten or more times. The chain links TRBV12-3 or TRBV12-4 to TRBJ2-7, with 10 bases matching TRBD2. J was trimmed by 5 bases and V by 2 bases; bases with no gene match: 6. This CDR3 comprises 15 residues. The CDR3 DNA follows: TGTGCCAGCAGTTTAAGCGGGAGGGGCCTGGACGAGCAGTACTTC. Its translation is CASSLSGRGLDEQYF.

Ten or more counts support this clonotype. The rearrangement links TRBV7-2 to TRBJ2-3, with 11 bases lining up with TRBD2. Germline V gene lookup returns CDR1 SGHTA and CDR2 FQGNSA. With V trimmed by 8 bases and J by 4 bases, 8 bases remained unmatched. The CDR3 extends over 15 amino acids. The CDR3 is CASRRLAGRSDTQYF. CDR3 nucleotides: TGTGCCAGCCGACGACTAGCGGGGAGGTCAGATACGCAGTATTTT.

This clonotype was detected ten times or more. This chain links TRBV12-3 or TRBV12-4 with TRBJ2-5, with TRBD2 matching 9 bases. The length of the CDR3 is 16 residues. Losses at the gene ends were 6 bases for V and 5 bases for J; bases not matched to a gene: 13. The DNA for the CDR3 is TGTGCCAGCAGAGTAGAAACCGGGACTAGCCGGGAGACCCAGTACTTC. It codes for CASRVETGTSRETQYF.